This T cell receptor (beta chain) was obtained from a study of T cells in Graves' hyperthyroidism and ophthalmopathy. Study observations and caveats: The blood repertoire included most of the expanded thyroid clonotypes above 0.001. A 13 V-J model separated ophthalmopathy from stable hyperthyroidism.

RNA transcripts provided the source from which TCR beta CDR3 regions were amplified. The TCR CDR3 was amplified in a first-round RT-PCR using the HTBI primer set. In TCRdb, the multiplex PCR reads were re-called with MiXCR into one record per CDR3 protein. This repertoire shows around 720,000 distinct CDR3 sequences, just over 35% found once; its top ten account for less than 35%. The CDR3 is made up of 14 amino acids. Germline loops: CDR1 MNHEY, CDR2 SVGEGT. V was cut by 1 base and J by 4 bases, with 11 bases left in between. Stability of Graves' hyperthyroidism was defined as absent ophthalmopathy progression within 18 months. Diagnoses rested on clinical symptoms, serum thyroxine and TRAb, thyroid ultrasound and orbital computed tomography. In its sample, this clonotype was seen a few times. Its antigen remains unidentified.

The clonotype originates from a woman between 40 and 50 years old with Graves' hyperthyroidism. Sequencing was performed on blood. The chain employs TRBV6-2 or TRBV6-3 and TRBJ2-7; no clear D. The CDR3 DNA follows: TGTGCCAGCAGTTACTATTCGTGGGGATACGAGCAGTACTTC. Protein sequence: CASSYYSWGYEQYF.